The clone carrying this T cell receptor (beta chain) was detected many times. Time point denoted: newly diagnosed GD, antithyroid drugs for less than 3 months. Preparation of the TCR library used RNA extracted from PBMCs. With iRepertoire HTBI primers and Arm-PCR of CDR3 regions, TCR beta libraries were built. MiXCR was run by TCRdb on the multiplex PCR reads, yielding one entry per CDR3 protein. The table includes hundreds of thousands of distinct CDR3 sequences, approximately 16% detected once. This sample was taken from a study of regulatory T cells in long-lasting Graves disease. These same records also appear under a second study, on T cells in Graves' hyperthyroidism and ophthalmopathy.

The TCR was taken from a man aged 40-55 years with Graves disease. Specimen: peripheral blood mononuclear cells (PBMCs), collected at new diagnosis, from a patient treated with antithyroid drugs.

CDR3 loop: CASRRSSALGGYTF. The CDR3 nucleotides read TGTGCCAGCAGGAGATCCTCGGCCCTCGGGGGCTACACCTTC. The chain links TRBV28 to TRBJ1-2; no clear D gene. V lost 6 bases and J 8 bases, leaving 19 bases between the germline ends. CDR1 MDHEN and CDR2 SYDVKM come from the germline V gene. The CDR3 spans 14 residues.